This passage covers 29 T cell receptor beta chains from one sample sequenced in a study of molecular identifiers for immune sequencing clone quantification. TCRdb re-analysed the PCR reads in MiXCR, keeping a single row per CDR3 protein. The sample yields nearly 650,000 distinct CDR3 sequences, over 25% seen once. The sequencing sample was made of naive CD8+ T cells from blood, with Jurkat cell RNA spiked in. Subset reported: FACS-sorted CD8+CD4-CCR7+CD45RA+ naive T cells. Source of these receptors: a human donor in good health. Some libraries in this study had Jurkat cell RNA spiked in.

DNA for the CDR3: TGTGCCAGCAGTCTACCACTTAAGGATCGTTATGGCTACACCTTC. It encodes CASSLPLKDRYGYTF. V gene TRBV7-9 combines with J gene TRBJ1-2; D remains unclear. The V gene lost 6 bases and the J gene lost 5 bases, with 19 bases spanning the gap. This CDR3 region has 15 residues. Germline V lookup: CDR1 SEHNR, CDR2 FQNEAQ (reference sequence).

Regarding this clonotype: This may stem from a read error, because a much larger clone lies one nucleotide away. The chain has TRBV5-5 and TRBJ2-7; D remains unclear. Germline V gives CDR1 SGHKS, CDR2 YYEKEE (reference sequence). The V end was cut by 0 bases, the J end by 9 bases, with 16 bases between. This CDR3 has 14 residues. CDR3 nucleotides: TGTGCCAGCAGCTTGGGAGTACCCCCATGGGGGCAGTACTTC. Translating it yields CASSLGVPPWGQYF.

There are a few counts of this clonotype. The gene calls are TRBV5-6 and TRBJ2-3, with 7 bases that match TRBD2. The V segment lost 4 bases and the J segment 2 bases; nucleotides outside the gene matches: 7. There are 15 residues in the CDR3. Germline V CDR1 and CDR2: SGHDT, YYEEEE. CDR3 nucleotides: TGTGCCAGCAGCGTCGCCCGGGACTACACAGATACGCAGTATTTT. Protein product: CASSVARDYTDTQYF.

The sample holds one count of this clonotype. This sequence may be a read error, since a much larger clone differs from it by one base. The CDR3 DNA sequence: TGCGCCAGCAGCCACGGTGCAGGGGGACAGCACGAGCAGTACTTC. Its translation: CASSHGAGGQHEQYF. The rearrangement links TRBV4-1 to TRBJ2-7; 7 nucleotides agree with TRBD1. The CDR3 runs 15 residues. Germline values: CDR1 MGHRA, CDR2 YSYEKL. Losses at the gene ends were 3 bases for V and 5 bases for J; bases not matched to a gene: 10.

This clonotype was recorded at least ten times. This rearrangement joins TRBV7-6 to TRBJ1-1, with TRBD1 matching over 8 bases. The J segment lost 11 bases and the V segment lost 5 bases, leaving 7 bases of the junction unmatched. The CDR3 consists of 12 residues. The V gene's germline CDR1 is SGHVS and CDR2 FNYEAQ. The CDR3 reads CASSQQTGEAFF. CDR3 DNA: TGTGCCAGCAGCCAACAGACAGGGGAGGCTTTCTTT.

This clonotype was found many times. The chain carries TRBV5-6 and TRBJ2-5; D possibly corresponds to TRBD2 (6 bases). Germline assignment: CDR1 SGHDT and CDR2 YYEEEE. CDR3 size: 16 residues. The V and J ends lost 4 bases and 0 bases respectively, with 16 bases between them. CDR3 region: CASSPLSGPNQETQYF. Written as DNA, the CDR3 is TGTGCCAGCAGCCCTCTCAGCGGGCCCAACCAAGAGACCCAGTACTTC.

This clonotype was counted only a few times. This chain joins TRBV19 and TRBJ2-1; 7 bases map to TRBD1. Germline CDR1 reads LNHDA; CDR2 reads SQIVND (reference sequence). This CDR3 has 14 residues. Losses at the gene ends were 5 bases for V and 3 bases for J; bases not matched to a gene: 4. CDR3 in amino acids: CASSYRGDYNEQFF. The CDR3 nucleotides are TGTGCCAGTAGTTACAGGGGAGACTACAATGAGCAGTTCTTC.

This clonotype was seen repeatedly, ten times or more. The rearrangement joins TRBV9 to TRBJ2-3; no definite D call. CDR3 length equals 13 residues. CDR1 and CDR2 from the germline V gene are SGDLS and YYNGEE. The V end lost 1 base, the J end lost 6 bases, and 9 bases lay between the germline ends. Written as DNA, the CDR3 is TGTGCCAGCAGCGTAACCTCCGCGGATACGCAGTATTTT. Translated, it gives CASSVTSADTQYF.

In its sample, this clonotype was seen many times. CDR3 loop: CASSWTGGYEKLFF. DNA for the CDR3: TGTGCCAGCAGTTGGACAGGGGGCTATGAAAAACTGTTTTTT. V gene TRBV27 combines with J gene TRBJ1-4, with 11 bases lining up with TRBD1. After removal of 4 bases from V and 6 bases from J, the junction contained 1 base not matched to a gene. Germline lookup yields CDR1 MNHEY and CDR2 SMNVEV (reference sequence). The CDR3 extends over 14 amino acids. The full variable domain, its missing parts supplied by reference TRBV27 and TRBJ1-4, is EAQVTQNPRYLITVTGKKLTVTCSQNMNHEYMSWYRQDPGLGLRQIYYSMNVEVTDKGDVPEGYKVSRKEKRNFPLILESPSPNQTSLYFCASSWTGGYEKLFFGSGTQLSVL.

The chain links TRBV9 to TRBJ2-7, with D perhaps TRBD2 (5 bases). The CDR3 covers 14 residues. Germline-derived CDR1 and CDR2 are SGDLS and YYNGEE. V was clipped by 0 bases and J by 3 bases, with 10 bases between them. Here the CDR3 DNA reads TGTGCCAGCAGCGTAGCGGAGGCGAGCTACGAGCAGTACTTC. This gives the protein CASSVAEASYEQYF. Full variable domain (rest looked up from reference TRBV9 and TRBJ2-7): DSGVTQTPKHLITATGQRVTLRCSPRSGDLSVYWYQQSLDQGLQFLIQYYNGEERAKGNILERFSAQQFPDLHSELNLSSLELGDSALYFCASSVAEASYEQYFGPGTRLTVT.

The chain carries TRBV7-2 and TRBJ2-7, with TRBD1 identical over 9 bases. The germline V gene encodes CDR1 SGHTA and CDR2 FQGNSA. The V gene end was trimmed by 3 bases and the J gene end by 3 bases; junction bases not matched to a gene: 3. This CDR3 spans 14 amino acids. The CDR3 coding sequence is TGTGCCAGCAGCTTGCCGGACAGGGGCTACGAGCAGTACTTC. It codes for CASSLPDRGYEQYF.

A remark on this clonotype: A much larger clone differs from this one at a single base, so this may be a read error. The DNA of the CDR3 is TGTGCCAGCAGTTTCGGACTGTTTTCGTACGAGCAGTCCTTC. It encodes CASSFGLFSYEQSF. The V call is TRBV28, the J call TRBJ2-7; perhaps TRBD2 as D (5 bases). This CDR3 has 14 residues. Germline loops: CDR1 MDHEN, CDR2 SYDVKM. The full variable domain, rest sourced from reference TRBV28 and TRBJ2-7, is DVKVTQSSRYLVKRTGEKVFLECVQDMDHENMFWYRQDPGLGLRLIYFSYDVKMKEKGDIPEGYSVSREKKERFSLILESASTNQTSMYLCASSFGLFSYEQSFGPGTRLTVT.

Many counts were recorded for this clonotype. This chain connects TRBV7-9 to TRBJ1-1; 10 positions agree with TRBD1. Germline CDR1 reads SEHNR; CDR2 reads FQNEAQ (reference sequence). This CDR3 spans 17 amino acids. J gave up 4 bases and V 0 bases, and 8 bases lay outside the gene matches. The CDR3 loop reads CASSLAPGTGVGTEAFF. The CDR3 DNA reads TGTGCCAGCAGCTTAGCACCTGGGACAGGGGTTGGCACTGAAGCTTTCTTT. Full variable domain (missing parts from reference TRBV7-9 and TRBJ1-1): DTGVSQNPRHKITKRGQNVTFRCDPISEHNRLYWYRQTLGQGPEFLTYFQNEAQLEKSRLLSDRFSAERPKGSFSTLEIQRTEQGDSAMYLCASSLAPGTGVGTEAFFGQGTRLTVV.

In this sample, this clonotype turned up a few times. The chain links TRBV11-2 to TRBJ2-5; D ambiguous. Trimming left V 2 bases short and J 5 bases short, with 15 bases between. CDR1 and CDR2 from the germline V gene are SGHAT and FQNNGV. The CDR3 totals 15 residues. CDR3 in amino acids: CASSLWTEPGETQYF. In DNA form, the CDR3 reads TGTGCCAGCAGCTTATGGACGGAGCCTGGGGAGACCCAGTACTTC.

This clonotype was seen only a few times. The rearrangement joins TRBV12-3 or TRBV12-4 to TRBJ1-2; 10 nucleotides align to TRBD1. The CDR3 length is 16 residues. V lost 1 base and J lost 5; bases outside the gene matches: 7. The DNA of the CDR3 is TGTGCCAGCAGTTTAGGAAGGACAGGGGGTCGGTATGGCTACACCTTC. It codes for CASSLGRTGGRYGYTF.

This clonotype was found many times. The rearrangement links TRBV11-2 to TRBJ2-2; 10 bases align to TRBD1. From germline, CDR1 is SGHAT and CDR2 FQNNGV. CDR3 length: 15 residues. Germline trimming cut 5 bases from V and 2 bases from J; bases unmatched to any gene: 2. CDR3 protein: CASSRDRGNTGELFF. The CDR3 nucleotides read TGTGCCAGCAGCCGGGACAGGGGTAACACCGGGGAGCTGTTTTTT.

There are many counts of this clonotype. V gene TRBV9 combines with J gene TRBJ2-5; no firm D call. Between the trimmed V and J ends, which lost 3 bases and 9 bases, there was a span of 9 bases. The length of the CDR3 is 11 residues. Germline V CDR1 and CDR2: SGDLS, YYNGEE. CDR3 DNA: TGTGCCAGCAGCGCCGGTGAGGCCCAGTACTTC. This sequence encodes CASSAGEAQYF.

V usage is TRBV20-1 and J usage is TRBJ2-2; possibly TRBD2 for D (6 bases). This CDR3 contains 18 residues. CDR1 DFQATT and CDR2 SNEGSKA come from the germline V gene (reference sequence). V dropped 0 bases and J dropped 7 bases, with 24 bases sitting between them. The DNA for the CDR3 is TGCAGTGCTAGAGAGGGCTGGGACGGGGGAAAATTGGGCGGGGAGCTGTTTTTT. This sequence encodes CSAREGWDGGKLGGELFF.

CDR3 coding DNA: TGTGCCACCGGGTACACCGGGGAGCTGTTTTTT. Its translation is CATGYTGELFF. This chain links TRBV30 with TRBJ2-2; no reliable D call. There are 11 residues in the CDR3. Germline CDR1 and CDR2: GTSNPN and SVGIG (reference sequence). V was shortened by 8 bases and J by 3 bases, with 7 bases between the two germline ends. Complete variable domain (other parts from reference TRBV30 and TRBJ2-2): SQTIHQWPATLVQPVGSPLSLECTVEGTSNPNLYWYRQAAGRGLQLLFYSVGIGQISSEVPQNLSASRPQDRQFILSSKKLLLSDSGFYLCATGYTGELFFGEGSRLTVL.

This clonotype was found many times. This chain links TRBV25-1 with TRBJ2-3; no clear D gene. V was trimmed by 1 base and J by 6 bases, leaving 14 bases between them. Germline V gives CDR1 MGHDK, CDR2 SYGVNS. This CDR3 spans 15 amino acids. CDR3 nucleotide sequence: TGTGCCAGCAGTGAATTTCGCAGCCCAGCGGATACGCAGTATTTT. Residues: CASSEFRSPADTQYF. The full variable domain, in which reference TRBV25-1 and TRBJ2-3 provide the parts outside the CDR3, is EADIYQTPRYLVIGTGKKITLECSQTMGHDKMYWYQQDPGMELHLIHYSYGVNSTEKGDLSSESTVSRIRTEHFPLTLESARPSHTSQYLCASSEFRSPADTQYFGPGTRLTVL.

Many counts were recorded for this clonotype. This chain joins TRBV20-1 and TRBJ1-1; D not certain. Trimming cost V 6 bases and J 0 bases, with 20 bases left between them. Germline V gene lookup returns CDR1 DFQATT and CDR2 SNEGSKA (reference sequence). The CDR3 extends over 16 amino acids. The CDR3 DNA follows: TGCAGTGCCATCGAGGTCTTGGGCAGCGTGAACACTGAAGCTTTCTTT. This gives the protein CSAIEVLGSVNTEAFF.

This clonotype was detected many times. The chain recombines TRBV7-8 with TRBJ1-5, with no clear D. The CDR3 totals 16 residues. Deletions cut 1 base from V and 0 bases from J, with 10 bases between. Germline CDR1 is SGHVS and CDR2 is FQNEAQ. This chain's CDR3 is CASSLGSSLSNQPQHF. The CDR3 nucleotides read TGTGCCAGCAGCTTAGGAAGTAGCCTTAGCAATCAGCCCCAGCATTTT.

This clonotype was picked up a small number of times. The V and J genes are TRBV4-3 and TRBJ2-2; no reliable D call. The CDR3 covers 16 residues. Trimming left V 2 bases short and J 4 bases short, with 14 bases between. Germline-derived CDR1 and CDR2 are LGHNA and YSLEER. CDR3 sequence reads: CASSQQSGVGTGELFF. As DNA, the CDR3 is TGCGCCAGCAGCCAACAGTCGGGTGTGGGCACCGGGGAGCTGTTTTTT.

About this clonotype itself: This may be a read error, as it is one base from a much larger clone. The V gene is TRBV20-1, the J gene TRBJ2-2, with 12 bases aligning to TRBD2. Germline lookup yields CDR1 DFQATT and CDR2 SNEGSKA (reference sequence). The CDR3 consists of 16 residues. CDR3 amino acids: CSARDTSGRNTGQLFF. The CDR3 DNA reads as TGCAGTGCTAGAGATACTAGCGGGAGGAACACCGGGCAGCTGTTTTTT.

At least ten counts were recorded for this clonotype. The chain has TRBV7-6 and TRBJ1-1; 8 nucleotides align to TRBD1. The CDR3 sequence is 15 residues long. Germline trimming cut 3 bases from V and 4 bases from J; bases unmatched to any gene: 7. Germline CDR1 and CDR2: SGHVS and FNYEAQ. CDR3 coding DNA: TGTGCCAGCAGCTTGCCGACAGGGGTGGTCACTGAAGCTTTCTTT. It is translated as CASSLPTGVVTEAFF.

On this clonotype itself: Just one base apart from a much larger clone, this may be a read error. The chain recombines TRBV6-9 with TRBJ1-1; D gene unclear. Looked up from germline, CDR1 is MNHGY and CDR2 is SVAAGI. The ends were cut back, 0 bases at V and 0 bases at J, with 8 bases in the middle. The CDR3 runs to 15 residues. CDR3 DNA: TGTGCCAGCAGTTATTCGGAATGGGTGAACACTGAAGCTTTCTTT. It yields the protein CASSYSEWVNTEAFF.

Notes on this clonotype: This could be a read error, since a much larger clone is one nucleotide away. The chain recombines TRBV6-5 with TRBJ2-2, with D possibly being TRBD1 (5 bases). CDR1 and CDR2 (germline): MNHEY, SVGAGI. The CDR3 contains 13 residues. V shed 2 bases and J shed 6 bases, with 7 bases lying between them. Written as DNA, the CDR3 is TGTGCCAGCAGTTACAGGGGCGCCGGGGAGCTGTTTTTT. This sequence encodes CASSYRGAGELFF.

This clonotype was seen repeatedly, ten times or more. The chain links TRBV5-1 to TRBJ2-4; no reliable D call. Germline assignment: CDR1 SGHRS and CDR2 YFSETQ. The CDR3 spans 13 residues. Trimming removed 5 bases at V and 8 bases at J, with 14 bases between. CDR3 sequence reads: CASRAASGDIQYF. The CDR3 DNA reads TGCGCCAGCAGGGCCGCCTCTGGGGACATTCAGTACTTC.

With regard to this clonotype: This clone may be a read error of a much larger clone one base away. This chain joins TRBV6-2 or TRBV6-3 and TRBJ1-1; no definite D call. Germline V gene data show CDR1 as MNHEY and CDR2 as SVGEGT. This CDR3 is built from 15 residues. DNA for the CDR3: TGTGCCAGCAGTCTTTGGACTGGCGGCAACACTGAAGCTCTCTTT. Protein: CASSLWTGGNTEALF.